A selection of T cell receptor beta chains follows, all from one sample in a study of blood T cells in healthy people across ages. Via MiXCR, TCRdb re-called the 5' RACE reads, giving one row per CDR3 protein. The sample has 850,000 to 1,000,000 distinct CDR3 sequences, 51% seen once. Sequenced: blood. These receptors were taken from a woman aged 60-75 years in good health. Each CDR3 is given with its conserved first and last residue. Fields, in order: clone size, J gene, V gene, CDR3 protein. A clone size is listed for some rows: how often the clone was seen (once, few, many), or a class if it is expanded.

size: -
J: TRBJ2-1
V: TRBV27
CDR3: CASSFSTSGYNEQFF

size: once
J: -
V: TRBV6-5
CDR3: CASRVGQVTYEQYF

size: many
J: TRBJ2-5
V: TRBV14
CDR3: CASSPFGASQETQYF

size: -
J: TRBJ2-3
V: TRBV10-1
CDR3: CASSEVTGITDTQYF

size: few
J: TRBJ2-1
V: TRBV29-1
CDR3: CSVDQGRGQFF

size: -
J: TRBJ2-3
V: TRBV10-3
CDR3: CAISGGVSSTDTQYF

size: few
J: TRBJ2-7
V: TRBV29-1
CDR3: CSVWDQSYEQYF

size: -
J: TRBJ2-4
V: TRBV3-1
CDR3: CASSPRLAGMFDEQYF

size: few
J: TRBJ2-7
V: TRBV20-1
CDR3: CSALGDGDTYEQYF

size: few
J: TRBJ1-2
V: TRBV7-9
CDR3: CASSGTGGHGYTF